The next 7 T cell receptor beta chains were all read from a single sample in a study of CD8 T cells in ankylosing spondylitis. TCRdb passed the 5' RACE reads through MiXCR, listing each CDR3 protein once. The table has a few hundred thousand distinct CDR3 sequences, roughly 18% seen once. Whole-study findings and limits: A TCR beta motif of about 8 highly homologous variants appeared characteristic of ankylosing spondylitis blood.

No antigen has been identified for these receptors. The sample consisted of blood, either unsorted or a sorted T cell fraction (not recorded which). All receptors come from a male donor with ankylosing spondylitis.

This clonotype has just a few counts. This chain joins TRBV10-3 and TRBJ2-7; TRBD2 might be the D (5 bases). This CDR3 has 14 residues. V lost 2 bases to trimming and J lost 7 bases, with 15 bases between them. Looked up from germline, CDR1 is ENHRY and CDR2 is SYGVKD. This chain's CDR3 is CAISEEGTEREQYF. The CDR3 nucleotides are TGTGCCATCAGTGAGGAGGGAACCGAAAGGGAGCAGTACTTC.

This clonotype was detected a few times. The CDR3 sequence: CASSPPLAGKYNEQFF. The CDR3 region has the DNA TGTGCCAGCAGCCCCCCACTAGCGGGAAAGTACAATGAGCAGTTCTTC. The chain uses TRBV28 and TRBJ2-1; 10 bases map to TRBD2. CDR1 is MDHEN, CDR2 SYDVKM, per germline. The ends lost 6 bases at V and 4 bases at J; junction bases unmatched: 9. The CDR3 spans 16 residues.

V is TRBV5-5 and J is TRBJ2-1; 8 bases line up with TRBD2. CDR3 size: 15 residues. V was clipped by 1 base and J by 6 bases; unmatched bases: 6. CDR1 is SGHKS, CDR2 YYEKEE, per germline (reference sequence). CDR3 amino acids: CASSLWISGTNEQFF. The CDR3 nucleotides are TGTGCCAGCAGCTTGTGGATTAGCGGGACCAATGAGCAGTTCTTC.

In regard to this clonotype: Its ends do not fully match the called genes, so a read error is possible. The chain is built from TRBV18 and TRBJ2-3, with D uncertain. The length of the CDR3 is 13 residues. The germline gives CDR1 KGHSH, CDR2 LQKENI. This CDR3 reads CASSPTPTHTQYF. As DNA, the CDR3 is TGTGCCAGCTCACCAACCCCCACACATACGCAGTATTTT.

The chain has TRBV20-1 and TRBJ1-4, with a possible D match to TRBD1 (6 bases). The V gene lost 2 bases and the J gene lost 5 bases, with 15 bases spanning the gap. The CDR3 loop spans 15 amino acids. Germline assignment: CDR1 DFQATT and CDR2 SNEGSKA (reference sequence). The CDR3 DNA reads TGCAGTGCTAGACCAAAGGACAGCCCAAATGAAAAACTGTTTTTT. This sequence encodes CSARPKDSPNEKLFF.

This clonotype was detected ten times or more. The chain combines TRBV12-3 or TRBV12-4 with TRBJ1-1, with 7 bases identical to TRBD1. CDR3 size: 14 residues. With V trimmed by 6 bases and J by 3 bases, 7 bases remained unmatched. The CDR3 region is CASRQGIIDTEAFF. CDR3 DNA sequence: TGTGCCAGCAGACAGGGGATCATAGACACTGAAGCTTTCTTT.

This clonotype was counted ten times or more. The CDR3 region is CASSDRGESGELFF. The CDR3 DNA reads as TGTGCCAGCAGTGACCGGGGAGAAAGCGGGGAGCTGTTTTTT. The V call is TRBV6-4, the J call TRBJ2-2; possible D gene TRBD2, 5 bases. CDR1 and CDR2 from the germline V gene are MRHNA and SNTAGT. The CDR3 runs to 14 residues. Trimming took 2 bases from V and 7 from J, leaving 11 bases between them.